Each of the 18 T cell receptor beta chains below was sequenced from the same sample in a study of blood T cell repertoires in COVID-19. TCRdb's table, derived via immunoSEQ multiplex PCR, lists solely in-frame clones and lacks some. Of 100,000 to 150,000 clones listed, 80% to 90% are singletons. The sample comprised peripheral blood. Receptors were obtained from a man of 80 years or more with active or convalescent COVID-19.

The chain recombines TRBV5-5 with TRBJ1-4, with TRBD1 matching over 9 bases. The CDR3 is 15 amino acids. The V and J ends lost 5 bases and 8 bases, in that order; junction bases with no gene match: 10. The germline gives CDR1 SGHKS, CDR2 YYEKEE (reference sequence). CDR3 loop: CASRPGTGLWEKLFF. DNA of the CDR3: TGTGCCAGCAGACCCGGGACAGGGTTATGGGAAAAACTGTTTTTT.

This clone was seen a handful of times. The chain links TRBV7-2 to TRBJ1-3; TRBD1 is a possible D gene (5 bases). This CDR3 has 14 residues. Germline-derived CDR1 and CDR2 are SGHTA and FQGNSA. V lost 6 bases and J lost 4, with 13 bases in between. CDR3: CASRGGRGGNTIYF. In DNA, the CDR3 is TGTGCCAGCAGGGGGGGTAGGGGAGGAAACACCATATATTTT.

The chain couples TRBV6-5 to TRBJ2-5; 10 nucleotides agree with TRBD1. The CDR3 is 15 residues long. Germline CDR1 and CDR2: MNHEY and SVGAGI. V shed 7 bases, J shed 3 bases, and the junction held 8 bases outside the gene matches. CDR3 sequence reads: CASTKRTGGKETQYF. In nucleotides, the CDR3 is TGTGCCAGCACCAAGAGGACAGGGGGAAAAGAGACCCAGTACTTC.

V usage is TRBV2 and J usage is TRBJ1-2; 10 bases are shared with TRBD1. In germline, CDR1 is SNHLY, CDR2 FYNNEI. This CDR3 comprises 14 residues. The trim removed 5 bases at V and 8 bases at J, leaving 8 bases unmatched. The CDR3, as DNA: TGTGCCAGCAGTACTTCCGGGACAGGGGACGGCTACACCTTC. This translates into CASSTSGTGDGYTF.

This clone was counted many times. This chain links TRBV2 with TRBJ1-1, with TRBD1 as a possible D gene (5 bases). The V end lost 4 bases, the J end lost 5 bases, and 20 bases lay between the germline ends. CDR1 SNHLY and CDR2 FYNNEI come from the germline V gene. The CDR3 runs to 16 residues. CDR3 residues: CASSAEGRGFGTEAFF. CDR3 bases: TGTGCCAGCAGTGCGGAGGGGCGCGGGTTTGGGACTGAAGCTTTCTTT.

The rearrangement links TRBV28 to TRBJ1-2; tentatively, D is TRBD1 (6 bases). CDR1 and CDR2 (germline): MDHEN, SYDVKM. Trimming removed 5 bases from V and 2 bases from J, with 24 bases in between. This CDR3 contains 18 residues. CDR3 in amino acids: CASSTQVARGGHNYGYTF. Here the CDR3 DNA reads TGTGCCAGCAGTACCCAAGTAGCTCGAGGGGGACACAACTATGGCTACACCTTC.

This chain uses TRBV18 with TRBJ1-1; TRBD1 agrees at 11 bases. V trimming: 4 bases; J trimming: 3 bases; junction bases outside the gene matches: 7. Per the germline V gene, CDR1 is KGHSH and CDR2 is LQKENI. The CDR3 covers 16 residues. CDR3 residues: CASSRSGQGVDTEAFF. CDR3 sequence (DNA): TGTGCCAGCTCACGATCGGGACAGGGGGTGGACACTGAAGCTTTCTTT.

This sequence joins TRBV7-9 and TRBJ1-2; 8 nucleotides align to TRBD1. Germline values: CDR1 SEHNR, CDR2 FQNEAQ (reference sequence). J gave up 8 bases and V 1 base, and 3 bases lay outside the gene matches. The CDR3 consists of 13 residues. The CDR3 sequence is CASSLGQGNGYTF. The CDR3 bases are TGTGCCAGCAGCTTAGGACAGGGGAACGGCTACACCTTC.

The V and J genes are TRBV7-9 and TRBJ2-7; TRBD1 is a possible D gene (5 bases). Germline CDR1 SEHNR, CDR2 FQNEAQ (reference sequence). Trimming removed 2 bases from V and 0 bases from J, with 11 bases in between. The CDR3 loop spans 15 amino acids. The CDR3: CASSLSAGNSYEQYF. CDR3 DNA: TGTGCCAGCAGCTTAAGTGCAGGGAACTCCTACGAGCAGTACTTC.

The V gene is TRBV20-1, the J gene TRBJ2-1; possibly TRBD1 for D (6 bases). This CDR3 is 13 amino acids long. Trimming left V 3 bases short and J 1 base short, with 7 bases between. Looked up from germline, CDR1 is DFQATT and CDR2 is SNEGSKA (reference sequence). Here the CDR3 reads CSASRGSYNEQFF. In nucleotides, the CDR3 is TGCAGTGCTAGTAGGGGGTCCTACAATGAGCAGTTCTTC.

This chain uses TRBV6-4 with TRBJ2-3; 7 positions agree with TRBD1. The CDR3 has 15 residues. The V segment lost 6 bases and the J segment 8 bases; nucleotides outside the gene matches: 14. Germline V gene sequence: CDR1 MRHNA, CDR2 SNTAGT. The CDR3 sequence is CASSHLGTGESTQYF. The CDR3 DNA reads as TGTGCCAGCAGCCATCTCGGAACAGGGGAATCTACGCAGTATTTT.

This chain joins TRBV27 and TRBJ1-6; 9 bases are shared with TRBD1. This CDR3 region has 16 residues. Germline CDR1 is MNHEY and CDR2 is SMNVEV (reference sequence). The V and J ends lost 4 bases and 0 bases, in that order; junction bases with no gene match: 1. CDR3 DNA: TGTGCCAGCAGTTCGACAGGGGGCTCCTATAATTCACCCCTCCACTTT. This sequence encodes CASSSTGGSYNSPLHF.

The rearrangement joins TRBV5-5 to TRBJ1-1, with a tentative D call TRBD1 (6 bases). CDR1 SGHKS and CDR2 YYEKEE come from the germline V gene (reference sequence). Trimming cost V 2 bases and J 1 base, with 12 bases left between them. The CDR3 runs to 15 residues. The CDR3 coding sequence is TGTGCCAGCAGCTTAGAGACAGGCCGGAACACTGAAGCTTTCTTT. Translated, it gives CASSLETGRNTEAFF.

The chain recombines TRBV6-2 or TRBV6-3 with TRBJ2-7, with D possibly matching TRBD2 (6 bases). Germline lookup yields CDR1 MNHEY and CDR2 SVGEGT. The CDR3 extends over 13 amino acids. V was cut by 4 bases and J by 5 bases, with 12 bases left in between. CDR3 residues: CASSFAGKDEQYF. For the CDR3, the DNA is TGTGCCAGCAGTTTTGCGGGGAAGGACGAGCAGTACTTC.

The rearrangement uses TRBV6-5 and TRBJ1-2; 9 nucleotides agree with TRBD1. V lost 5 bases and J lost 7; bases outside the gene matches: 8. Germline V gene sequence: CDR1 MNHEY, CDR2 SVGAGI. The CDR3 is 14 residues long. In DNA, the CDR3 is TGTGCCAGCAGTCTCACCGGGACAGGGCGTGGCTACACCTTC. Protein: CASSLTGTGRGYTF.

This clone was counted a single time. V is TRBV5-6 and J is TRBJ1-2; D is uncertain. This CDR3 contains 13 residues. Germline CDR1 SGHDT, CDR2 YYEEEE. Deletions cut 5 bases from V and 8 bases from J, with 16 bases between. CDR3 loop: CASSPVGVYGYTF. CDR3 bases: TGTGCCAGCAGTCCTGTCGGGGTATACGGCTACACCTTC.

The gene calls are TRBV5-5 and TRBJ1-4; TRBD1 matches 8 bases. V trimming: 4 bases; J trimming: 7 bases; junction bases outside the gene matches: 9. Looked up from germline, CDR1 is SGHKS and CDR2 is YYEKEE (reference sequence). This CDR3 has 15 residues. CDR3 sequence reads: CASSRPAQGGEKLFF. DNA of the CDR3: TGTGCCAGCAGCCGGCCGGCACAGGGGGGTGAAAAACTGTTTTTT.

The V call is TRBV11-2, the J call TRBJ1-6, with D perhaps TRBD1 (5 bases). V was clipped by 3 bases and J by 4 bases, with 10 bases between them. The CDR3 has 15 residues. Germline V gene sequence: CDR1 SGHAT, CDR2 FQNNGV. The DNA of the CDR3 is TGTGCCAGCAGCTTTACGACAGCGTATAATTCACCCCTCCACTTT. Residues: CASSFTTAYNSPLHF. Complete variable domain (other parts from reference TRBV11-2 and TRBJ1-6): EAGVAQSPRYKIIEKRQSVAFWCNPISGHATLYWYQQILGQGPKLLIQFQNNGVVDDSQLPKDRFSAERLKGVDSTLKIQPAKLEDSAVYLCASSFTTAYNSPLHFGNGTRLTVT.